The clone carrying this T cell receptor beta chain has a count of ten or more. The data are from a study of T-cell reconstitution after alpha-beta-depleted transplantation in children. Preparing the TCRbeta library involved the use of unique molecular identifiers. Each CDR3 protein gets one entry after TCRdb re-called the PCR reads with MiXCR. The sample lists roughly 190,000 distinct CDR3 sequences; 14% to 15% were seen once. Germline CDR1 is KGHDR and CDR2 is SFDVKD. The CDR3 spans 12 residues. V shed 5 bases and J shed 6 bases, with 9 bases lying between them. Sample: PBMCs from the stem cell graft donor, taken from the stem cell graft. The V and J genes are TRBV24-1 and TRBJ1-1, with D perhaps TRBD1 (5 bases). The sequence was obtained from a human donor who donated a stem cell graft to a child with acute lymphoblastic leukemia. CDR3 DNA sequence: TGTGCCACCAGTGGTGGGGGGGCTGAAGCTTTCTTT. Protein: CATSGGGAEAFF.